Listed below are T cell receptor beta chains from one sample, sequenced in a study of shared clonotypes between healthy human individuals. Clones were sequenced by immunoSEQ multiplex PCR, and TCRdb holds only the in-frame ones, with some missing. The sample shows some 900,000 clones, over 60% of them seen only once. Material for sequencing was memory CD4+ T cells sorted from blood. Receptor source: a man younger than 30 in good health. Both conserved end residues are trimmed from each CDR3. D genes are given only for firm matches.

j_call d_call v_call cdr3_aa
TRBJ2-2 TRBD2 TRBV11-2 AVAGTSVTGELF
TRBJ2-2 - TRBV5-1 ASSLRGVQGISTGELF
TRBJ2-5 TRBD1 TRBV2 ASSLETGGQETQY
TRBJ2-7 - TRBV18 ASSPPVGLYEQY
TRBJ2-2 - TRBV19 ASRGSYTGELF
TRBJ2-7 - TRBV5-8 ASSSDFLLRGAEQY
TRBJ1-4 TRBD1 TRBV7-9 ASSFSGTGLEKLF
TRBJ2-7 - TRBV7-2 ASSAGQPGREQY
TRBJ2-3 - TRBV5-8 ASSLAGTSTDTQY
TRBJ2-7 TRBD2 TRBV11-1 ASSLVLERGARSYEQY
TRBJ2-2 TRBD2 TRBV7-2 ASKRERGELF
TRBJ1-6 TRBD1 TRBV9 ASTSGTGNSPLH
TRBJ2-3 - TRBV18 ASLGGTDTQY
TRBJ2-3 - TRBV5-1 ASSSTLGGAGDTDTQY
TRBJ1-6 TRBD1 TRBV7-2 ASSLRGLLNSPLH
TRBJ1-6 - TRBV27 ASSYDRSGLYRIEVLH
TRBJ1-5 - TRBV6-5 ASSYSQGNQPQH
TRBJ2-7 - TRBV29-1 SVERGYGEQY
TRBJ2-3 TRBD2 TRBV7-9 ASSFGTSLTDTQY
TRBJ2-3 - TRBV7-3 ASSFRGAYTDTQY
TRBJ2-2 - TRBV7-8 ASSLSALANTGELF
TRBJ1-6 - TRBV29-1 SVLDSYNSPLH
TRBJ2-5 TRBD2 TRBV5-1 ASSLPGLAGGPETQY
TRBJ2-3 TRBD2 TRBV9 ASSPTAGGPTDTQY
TRBJ2-3 - TRBV2 AIEGGGFFTDTQY
TRBJ1-2 - TRBV9 ASSVASRVVYGYT
TRBJ1-2 - TRBV2 ASSEGRGYYGYT
TRBJ2-2 - TRBV5-1 ASSRGANTGELF
TRBJ2-3 - TRBV4-3 ASSPGPSTTDTQY
TRBJ2-2 - TRBV18 ASSPGGSTGELF
TRBJ2-6 - TRBV28 ASSQHISGANVLT
TRBJ1-2 TRBD1 TRBV7-3 ASSLTRDRPYFN
TRBJ1-1 - TRBV4-1 ASSQRTDQNTEAF